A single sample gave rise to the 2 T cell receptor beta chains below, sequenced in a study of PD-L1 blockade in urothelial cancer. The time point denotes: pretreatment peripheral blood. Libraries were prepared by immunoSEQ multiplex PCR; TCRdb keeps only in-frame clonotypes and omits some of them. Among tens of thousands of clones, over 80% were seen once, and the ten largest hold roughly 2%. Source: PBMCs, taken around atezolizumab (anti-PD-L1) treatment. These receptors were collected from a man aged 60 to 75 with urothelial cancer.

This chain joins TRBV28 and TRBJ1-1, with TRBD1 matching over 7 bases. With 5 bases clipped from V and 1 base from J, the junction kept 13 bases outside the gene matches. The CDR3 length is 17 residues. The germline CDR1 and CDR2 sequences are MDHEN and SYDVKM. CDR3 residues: CASSRNIDRAKNTEAFF. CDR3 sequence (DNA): TGTGCCAGCAGTCGGAATATCGACAGGGCAAAGAACACTGAAGCTTTCTTT.

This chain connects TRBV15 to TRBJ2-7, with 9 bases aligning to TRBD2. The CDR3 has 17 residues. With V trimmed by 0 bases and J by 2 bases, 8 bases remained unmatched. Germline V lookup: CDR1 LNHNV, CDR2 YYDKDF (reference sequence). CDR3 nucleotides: TGTGCCACCAGCAGAGATTGGGGGGCGGGAGGGCCCTACGAGCAGTACTTC. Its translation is CATSRDWGAGGPYEQYF.